This T cell receptor beta chain appears in the sequencing data of a study of metastatic and nonmetastatic thyroid tumors. Overall study context: It was across blood and tumor or nodule tissue from malignant and benign thyroid patients that repertoires were compared. Overall study findings and caveats: As reported, TCR beta diversity in blood and tumor was significantly higher in malignant thyroid tumors than in benign nodules.

This CDR3 region has 13 residues. The germline V gene has CDR1 SGHTA and CDR2 FQGNSA. Original processing notes: Between-group CDR3 differences, defined by clinicopathological status, yielded a distant-metastasis classifier for papillary thyroid cancer. TCRdb recomputed clones from the PCR reads via MiXCR. The V and J calls follow TCRdb's processing rather than the paper's. The sample has approximately 32,000 clones, about 20% seen once. No patient had received any treatment before thyroid surgery. In the case of this clone: Antigen specificity is unknown.

This receptor was identified in a female donor with papillary thyroid cancer or a benign thyroid nodule (not recorded which). Some clones in this sample may be carry-over from other donors' samples. The chain employs TRBV7-2 and TRBJ2-5; D is ambiguous. Sequencing was done on a sample of blood. In nucleotides, the CDR3 is TGTGCAAGCCGCTTGGTCTTTCAAGAGACCCAGTACTTC. Translating it yields CASRLVFQETQYF.